These 3 T cell receptor beta chains were all obtained from the same sample, sequenced in a study of blood T cells in healthy people across ages. PCR was performed a second time for about 6 to 12 cycles using a sample-barcoded 5' primer and a J-beta primer mix. TCRdb used MiXCR to reprocess the 5' RACE reads, holding one entry per CDR3 protein. The sample carries 710,000 or so distinct CDR3 sequences, about 32% recorded once. Sequencing was performed on blood. The receptor set was obtained from a woman older than 75 in good health.

The chain uses TRBV6-1 and TRBJ1-4; the match to TRBD1 covers 7 bases. V was pared by 6 bases and J by 6 bases, with 10 bases of the junction left unmatched. Germline-derived CDR1 and CDR2 are MNHNS and SASEGT. This CDR3 has 15 amino acids. In nucleotides, the CDR3 is TGTGCCAGCAGGGCCAAGACAGGGTCTTATGAAAAACTGTTTTTT. Its protein product is CASRAKTGSYEKLFF.

This chain joins TRBV4-2 and TRBJ2-3, with 9 bases matching TRBD1. The CDR3 is made up of 18 amino acids. The junction had 12 bases not matched to a gene; V was cut back by 3 bases and J by 2 bases. Germline-derived CDR1 and CDR2 are LGHNA and YNFKEQ. CDR3 sequence reads: CASSQMSSGTGSTDTQYF. The DNA of the CDR3 is TGTGCCAGCAGCCAGATGTCCTCCGGGACAGGGTCCACAGATACGCAGTATTTT.

On this clonotype itself: A read error may produce the germline difference seen at one junction end. The V gene is TRBV5-1, the J gene TRBJ2-7; D gene ambiguous. This CDR3 has 15 residues. From germline, CDR1 is SGHRS and CDR2 YFSETQ. The CDR3: CASSLAAAVSHEQYF. CDR3 nucleotides: TGCGCCAGCAGCTTGGCCGCAGCAGTCTCCCACGAGCAGTACTTC.